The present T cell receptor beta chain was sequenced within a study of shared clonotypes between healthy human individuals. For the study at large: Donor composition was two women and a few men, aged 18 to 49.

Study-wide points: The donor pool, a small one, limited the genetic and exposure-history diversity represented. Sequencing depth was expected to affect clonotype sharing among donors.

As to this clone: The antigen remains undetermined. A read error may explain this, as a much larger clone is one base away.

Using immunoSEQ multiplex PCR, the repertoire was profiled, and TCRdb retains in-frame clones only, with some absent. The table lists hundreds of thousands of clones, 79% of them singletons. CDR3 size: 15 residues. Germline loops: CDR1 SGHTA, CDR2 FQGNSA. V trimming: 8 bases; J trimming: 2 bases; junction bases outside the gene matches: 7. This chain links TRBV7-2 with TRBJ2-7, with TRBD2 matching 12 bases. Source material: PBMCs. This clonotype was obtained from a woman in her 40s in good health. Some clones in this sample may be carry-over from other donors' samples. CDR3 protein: CASGPRTSGTYEQYF. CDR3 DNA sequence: TGTGCCAGCGGCCCCCGGACTAGCGGGACCTACGAGCAGTACTTC. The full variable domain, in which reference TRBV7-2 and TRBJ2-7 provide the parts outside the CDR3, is GAGVSQSPSNKVTEKGKDVELRCDPISGHTALYWYRQSLGQGLEFLIYFQGNSAPDKSGLPSDRFSAERTGGSVSTLTIQRTQQEDSAVYLCASGPRTSGTYEQYFGPGTRLTVT.